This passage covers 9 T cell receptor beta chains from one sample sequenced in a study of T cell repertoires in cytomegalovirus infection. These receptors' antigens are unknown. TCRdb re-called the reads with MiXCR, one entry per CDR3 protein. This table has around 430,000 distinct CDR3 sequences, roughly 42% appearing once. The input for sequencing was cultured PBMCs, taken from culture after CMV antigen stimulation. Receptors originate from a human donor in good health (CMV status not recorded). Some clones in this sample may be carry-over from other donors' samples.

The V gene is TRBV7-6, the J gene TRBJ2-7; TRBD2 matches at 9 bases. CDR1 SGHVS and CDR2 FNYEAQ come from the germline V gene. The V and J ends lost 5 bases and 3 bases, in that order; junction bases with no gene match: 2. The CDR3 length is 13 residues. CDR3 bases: TGTGCCAGCAGCCGGACTAGCGACTACGAGCAGTACTTC. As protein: CASSRTSDYEQYF. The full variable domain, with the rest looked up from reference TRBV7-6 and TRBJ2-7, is GAGVSQSPRYKVTKRGQDVALRCDPISGHVSLYWYRQALGQGPEFLTYFNYEAQQDKSGLPNDRFSAERPEGSISTLTIQRTEQRDSAMYRCASSRTSDYEQYFGPGTRLTVT.

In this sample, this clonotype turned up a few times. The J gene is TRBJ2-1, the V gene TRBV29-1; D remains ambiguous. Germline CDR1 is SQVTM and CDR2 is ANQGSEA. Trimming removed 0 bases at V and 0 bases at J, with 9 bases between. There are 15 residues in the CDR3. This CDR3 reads CSVEEGRSSYNEQFF. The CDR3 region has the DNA TGCAGCGTTGAAGAAGGGCGGAGCTCCTACAATGAGCAGTTCTTC.

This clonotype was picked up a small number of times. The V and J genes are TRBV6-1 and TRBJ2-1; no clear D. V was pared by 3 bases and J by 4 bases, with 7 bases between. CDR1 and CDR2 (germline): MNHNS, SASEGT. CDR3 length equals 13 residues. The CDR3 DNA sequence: TGTGCCAGCAGTGAGACTTATTACAATGAGCAGTTCTTC. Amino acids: CASSETYYNEQFF.

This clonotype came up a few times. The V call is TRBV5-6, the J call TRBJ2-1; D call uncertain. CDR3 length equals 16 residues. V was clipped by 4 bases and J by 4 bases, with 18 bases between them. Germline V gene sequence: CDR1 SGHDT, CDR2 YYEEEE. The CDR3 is CASSPELGKGYNEQFF. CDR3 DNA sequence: TGTGCCAGCAGCCCGGAATTAGGAAAAGGTTACAATGAGCAGTTCTTC.

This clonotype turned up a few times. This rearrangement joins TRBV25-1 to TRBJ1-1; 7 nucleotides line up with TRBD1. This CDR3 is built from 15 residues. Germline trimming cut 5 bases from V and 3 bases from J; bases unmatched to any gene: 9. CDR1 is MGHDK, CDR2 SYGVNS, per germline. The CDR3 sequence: CASSTPGGGDTEAFF. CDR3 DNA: TGTGCCAGCAGTACGCCAGGGGGTGGGGACACTGAAGCTTTCTTT.

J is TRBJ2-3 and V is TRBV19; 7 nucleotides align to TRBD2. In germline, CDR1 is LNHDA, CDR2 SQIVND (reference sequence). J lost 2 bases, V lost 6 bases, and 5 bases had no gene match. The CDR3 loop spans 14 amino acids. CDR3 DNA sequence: TGTGCCAGTAGCGGACTAGGGACCACAGATACGCAGTATTTT. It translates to CASSGLGTTDTQYF.

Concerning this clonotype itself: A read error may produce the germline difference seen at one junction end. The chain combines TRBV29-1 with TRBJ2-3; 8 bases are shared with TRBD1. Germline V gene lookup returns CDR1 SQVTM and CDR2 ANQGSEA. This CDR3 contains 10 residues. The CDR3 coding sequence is TGCAGCGTAGAGGGGGACAGGAGGAATTTT. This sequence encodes CSVEGDRRNF.

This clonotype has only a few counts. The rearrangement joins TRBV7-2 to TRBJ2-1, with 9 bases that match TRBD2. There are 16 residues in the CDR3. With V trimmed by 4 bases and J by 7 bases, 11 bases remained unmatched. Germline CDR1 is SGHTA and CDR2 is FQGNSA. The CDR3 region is CASSSLEREDANEQFF. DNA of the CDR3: TGTGCCAGCAGCTCTCTCGAGCGGGAGGATGCAAATGAGCAGTTCTTC.

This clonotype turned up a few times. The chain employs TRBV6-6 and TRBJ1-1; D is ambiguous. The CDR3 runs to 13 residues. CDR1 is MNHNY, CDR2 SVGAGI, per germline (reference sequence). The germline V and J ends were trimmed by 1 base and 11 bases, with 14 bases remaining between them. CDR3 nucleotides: TGTGCCAGCAGTTACTATAGGACCTCGGGTGCTTTCTTT. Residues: CASSYYRTSGAFF.